This is a list of T cell receptor beta chains from one sample in a study of T cells in narcolepsy. Repertoires were generated with immunoSEQ multiplex PCR, while TCRdb's copy carries only in-frame clones and drops some. The data hold about 40,000 clones, with approximately 88% observed a single time. The sample taken for sequencing was CD45RA- memory CD4+ T cells from PBMCs. The receptors shown here come from a human donor with narcolepsy. Each CDR3 is given with its conserved first and last residue. D genes are given only for firm matches. Some rows have no size entry. The others give once, few or many, or a class for an expanded clone.

-,TRBV7-8,12,-,TRBJ2-3,TGTGCCAGCAGCTTAGGTGCGGATACGCAGTATTTT,CASSLGADTQYF
-,TRBV9,13,-,TRBJ1-1,TGTGCCAGCAGCGAGGTGGGTAGTACACGAGCTTTCTTT,CASSEVGSTRAFF
-,TRBV21-1,15,-,TRBJ2-5,TGTGCCAGCAGCAGGCGACACAGATTCCAAGAGACCCAGTACTTC,CASSRRHRFQETQYF
-,TRBV2,11,-,TRBJ2-1,TGTGCCAGCACCAGGGTGGATGAGCAGTTCTTC,CASTRVDEQFF
-,TRBV19,16,TRBD2,TRBJ2-7,TGTGCCAGTAGTATCGGAGGGCTAGCGGGAATCTACGAGCAGTACTTC,CASSIGGLAGIYEQYF
-,TRBV6-1,16,-,TRBJ1-2,TGTGCCAGCAGTGAAAACTTGATCGATCGGAGGGATGGCTACACCTTC,CASSENLIDRRDGYTF
-,TRBV9,16,-,TRBJ1-3,TGTGCCAGCAGCGTAGGGCAGACGTTTGGAGGAAACACCATATATTTT,CASSVGQTFGGNTIYF
-,TRBV15,16,TRBD2,TRBJ2-7,TGTGCCACCAGCAGAGATTTCGCGGGGGGGAAGGTCGAGCAGTACTTC,CATSRDFAGGKVEQYF
few,TRBV6-6,15,TRBD1,TRBJ2-3,TGTGCCAGCAGCACGGGACAGGGTAGCACAGATACGCAGTATTTT,CASSTGQGSTDTQYF
-,TRBV6-1,15,TRBD1,TRBJ1-2,TGTGCCAGCAGTGACCTTGGGCAGGGGGCCTATGGCTACACCTTC,CASSDLGQGAYGYTF
-,TRBV6-5,12,-,TRBJ2-5,TGTGCCAGCAGAACAGGGGGGGGAGAGCAGTACTTC,CASRTGGGEQYF
-,TRBV6-5,14,-,TRBJ1-3,TGTGCCAGCAGTTACTCGGAAGCCGGAAACACCATATATTTT,CASSYSEAGNTIYF
-,TRBV11-2,18,-,TRBJ2-3,TGTGCCAGCAGCTTGGTCCCCTACCCGGGGATGGGGACAGATACGCAGTATTTT,CASSLVPYPGMGTDTQYF
-,TRBV7-2,15,-,TRBJ2-3,TGTGCCAGCAGCTTAAAACGGGGGTTCACAGATACGCAGTATTTT,CASSLKRGFTDTQYF
-,TRBV11-3,13,-,TRBJ2-3,TGTGCCAGCAGCCCACCTGTCGTGGGAACGCAGTATTTT,CASSPPVVGTQYF
-,TRBV29-1,11,-,TRBJ1-2,TGCAGCGTTATGTCCTCCTATGGCTACACCTTC,CSVMSSYGYTF
-,TRBV5-1,13,-,TRBJ2-2,TGCGCCAGCAGCTTGGTGACACCCGGGGAGCTGTTTTTT,CASSLVTPGELFF
-,TRBV5-5,18,-,TRBJ2-7,TGTGCCAGCAGCCTCGCTTGGGGCGGTGGGGCTAACTCCTACGAGCAGTACTTC,CASSLAWGGGANSYEQYF
-,TRBV30,14,TRBD1,TRBJ2-7,TGTGCCTGGAGTTACCGGGACAGGCGTGACGAGCAGTACTTC,CAWSYRDRRDEQYF
-,TRBV28,15,-,TRBJ1-4,TGTGCCAGCAGACCAACCGGGACGGGTAATGAAAAACTGTTTTTT,CASRPTGTGNEKLFF
-,TRBV4-2,14,-,TRBJ1-5,TGTGCCAGCAGCCAAGCGGGGGGAGATCAGCCCCAGCATTTT,CASSQAGGDQPQHF
-,TRBV7-7,13,-,TRBJ1-4,TGTGCTAGCAGCCCCTCTGGCGCAGGAAAACTGTTTTTT,CASSPSGAGKLFF
-,TRBV11-2,14,TRBD2,TRBJ2-7,TGTGCCAGCAGCTTAGGGGAGGGCACCTACGAGCAGTACTTC,CASSLGEGTYEQYF
-,TRBV5-1,12,TRBD2,TRBJ2-1,TGCGCCCGCAGCTTGGACGGGGGGGAGCAGTTCTTC,CARSLDGGEQFF
-,TRBV28,14,TRBD1,TRBJ1-6,TGTGCCAGCAGTCCAAACGACAGGGTGAACACCCTCCACTTT,CASSPNDRVNTLHF
-,TRBV12-5,15,-,TRBJ1-1,TGTGCTAGTGGTTCTAGGGACGGGCAGAACACTGAAGCTTTCTTT,CASGSRDGQNTEAFF
-,TRBV21-1,12,-,TRBJ2-7,TGTGCCAGCACCGACAGCGTCGACGAGCAGTACTTC,CASTDSVDEQYF
-,TRBV10-3,16,-,TRBJ2-2,TGTGCCATCAGGGCGTCCGGGACTCCAAACACCGGGGAGCTGTTTTTT,CAIRASGTPNTGELFF
-,TRBV19,17,TRBD1,TRBJ2-4,TGTGCCAGTAGTATCCCGGGACAGGGGGCGGCCAAAAACATTCAGTACTTC,CASSIPGQGAAKNIQYF
medium-sized,TRBV18,13,-,TRBJ1-1,TGTGCCAGCTCACCAACAGGGAACACTGAAGCTTTCTTT,CASSPTGNTEAFF
-,TRBV15,14,TRBD2,TRBJ2-3,TGTGCCACCAGCAGTGGGGGGACTAGCAATACGCAGTATTTT,CATSSGGTSNTQYF
few,TRBV5-1,18,TRBD2,TRBJ2-3,TGCGCCAGCAGCTCTGGACTAGCGGGAGGTAGTAGCACAGATACGCAGTATTTT,CASSSGLAGGSSTDTQYF
once,TRBV4-3,16,-,TRBJ1-2,TGCGCTAGCAGCCAAGATTTATTGGTCGCGGGAAATGGCTACACCTTC,CASSQDLLVAGNGYTF
-,TRBV5-1,12,-,TRBJ1-1,TGCGCCAGCAGCCCTGGAGAACCGGTGGCTTTCTTT,CASSPGEPVAFF
-,TRBV7-8,12,TRBD1,TRBJ1-1,TGTGCCAGCAGCTTAGGCAGGGGGGAAGCTTTCTTT,CASSLGRGEAFF
-,TRBV5-8,12,-,TRBJ1-1,TGTGCCAGCAGCTTGAGAGGGGGTGGAGCTTTCTTT,CASSLRGGGAFF
-,TRBV7-8,13,TRBD1,TRBJ1-3,TGTGCCAGCAGCTCCGGGACAGGGCTAAGCATTTTTTTT,CASSSGTGLSIFF
-,TRBV28,16,TRBD2,TRBJ2-3,TGTGCCAGCAGTTTATTACCTAGCGGGGGCACAGATACGCAGTATTTT,CASSLLPSGGTDTQYF
-,TRBV6-1,16,-,TRBJ1-3,TGTGCCAGCAGTGAATTATCCGGGTCGGGCGGAAACACCATATATTTT,CASSELSGSGGNTIYF
-,TRBV2,17,-,TRBJ1-2,TGTGCCAGCAGTGAAGCGCTTGTAGCCTCGGGGGACTATGGCTACACCTTC,CASSEALVASGDYGYTF
-,TRBV5-1,16,-,TRBJ1-3,TGCGCCAGCAGACCCGGACAGTTGAGCTCTGGAAACACCATATATTTT,CASRPGQLSSGNTIYF
-,TRBV6-1,10,-,TRBJ1-2,TGTGCCAGCAGTCGTAATGGCTACACCTTC,CASSRNGYTF
-,TRBV5-1,17,-,TRBJ2-1,TGCGCCAGCAGCTTATACAAGGGCCAAAACGGAGGCAATGAGCAGTTCTTC,CASSLYKGQNGGNEQFF
few,TRBV6-1,13,-,TRBJ1-2,TGTGCCAGCAGAGGCGATACAGGGTTGGGCTACACCTTC,CASRGDTGLGYTF
-,TRBV11-3,15,-,TRBJ2-1,TGTGCCAGCAGCTTAGGGGCAACTAGTGTCAATGAGCAGTTCTTC,CASSLGATSVNEQFF
few,TRBV7-2,14,-,TRBJ1-3,TGTGCCAGCAGCTTATCTGGGGCCGCCAACACCATATATTTT,CASSLSGAANTIYF
-,TRBV5-5,11,-,TRBJ2-7,TGTGCCAGCAGCGAGGGCTTCGAGCAGTACTTC,CASSEGFEQYF
-,TRBV19,12,TRBD2,TRBJ2-3,TGTGCCAGTAGTAGAGCGGGGGTAACGCAGTATTTT,CASSRAGVTQYF
-,TRBV27,14,-,TRBJ2-1,TGTGCCAGCACCAGGCAGGGCAATACAATGAAGCAGTTCTTC,CASTRQGNTMKQFF
-,TRBV19,18,TRBD2,TRBJ2-3,TGTGCCAGTAGTATAGGCCGGACTAGCGGGGGAAGGACAGATACGCAGTATTTT,CASSIGRTSGGRTDTQYF